One and the same sample provided the 27 T cell receptor delta chains below, sequenced in a study of gammadelta T cells in human blood. With CATT, TCRdb re-called clones from the RT-PCR reads. The table has approximately 980 delta-chain clones, under 50% seen once. Material: non-Vgamma9Vdelta2 gamma-delta T cells from infant blood. These receptors were obtained from a human donor.

Of note for this clone: This may be a read error, as it is one base from a much larger clone. V is TRDV1 and J is TRDJ1, with 12 bases matching TRDD3. This CDR3 is built from 20 residues. Germline V gives CDR1 TSWWSYY, CDR2 QGS. CDR3 protein: CALGETFVTGGYKYTDNLIF. The CDR3 DNA follows: TGTGCTCTTGGGGAAACGTTCGTCACTGGGGGATACAAGTACACCGATAATCTCATCTTT.

By sample share, this clone is large. The sample contains more than one DNA sequence encoding this CDR3. The chain couples TRDV1 to TRDJ1; D might be TRDD2 (6 bases). The V and J ends lost 3 bases and 2 bases respectively, with 25 bases between them. The CDR3 has 19 amino acids. The V gene's germline CDR1 is TSWWSYY and CDR2 QGS. Here the CDR3 reads CALGDPSGLPRMATDKLIF. CDR3 coding DNA: TGTGCTCTTGGGGATCCCTCCGGCCTTCCCAGGATGGCGACCGATAAACTCATCTTT.

In this sample, this clone is large. The V and J genes are TRDV1 and TRDJ1; 10 bases are shared with TRDD3. V shed 3 bases and J 0 bases; nucleotides not matched to a gene: 16. Germline CDR1 and CDR2: TSWWSYY and QGS. CDR3 length: 20 amino acids. CDR3 loop: CALGDIGLPSTGGYTDKLIF. The CDR3 DNA follows: TGTGCTCTTGGGGACATCGGCCTTCCCTCTACTGGGGGATACACCGATAAACTCATCTTT.

As regards this clone: A far more abundant clone sits one base away, making this likely a read error. This specimen includes other DNA sequences encoding the same CDR3. The chain has TRDV3 and TRDJ1, with 13 bases identical to TRDD3. Per germline, CDR1 TVYSNPD and CDR2 GDNSRS (reference sequence). The CDR3 consists of 21 residues. CDR3 coding DNA: TGTGCCTTTCATGAGCGTTCCTACTGGGGGATACGATGGGCGTACACCGATAAACTCATCTTC. It specifies CAFHERSYWGIRWAYTDKLIF. The full variable domain, completed using reference TRDV3 and TRDJ1, is CDKVTQSSPDQTVASGSEVVLLCTYDTVYSNPDLFWYRIRPDYSFQFVFYGDNSRSEGADFTQGRFSVKHILTQKAFHLVISPVRTEDSATYYCAFHERSYWGIRWAYTDKLIFGKGTRVTVEP.

As concerns this clone: With a much larger clone just one base away, this may be a read error. Distinct nucleotide sequences in the sample also encode this CDR3. The chain uses TRAV38-2/DV8 and TRDJ1; 11 bases map to TRDD3. The J segment lost 5 bases and the V segment lost 1 base, leaving 19 bases of the junction unmatched. The V gene's germline CDR1 is TSESDYY and CDR2 QEAYKQQN. The CDR3 spans 20 residues. CDR3 residues: CAYRSLSPFLWGIPVDKLIF. The CDR3 coding sequence is TGTGCTTATAGGAGCCTATCTCCCTTCCTCTGGGGGATACCCGTTGATAAACTCATCTTT.

Concerning this clone: A read error likely explains this, since a far larger clone differs by one base. The assigned J gene is TRDJ2, but the V gene is uncalled; the table's TRDD3 call for D was not verified on the DNA. This CDR3 contains 21 residues. The CDR3 loop reads CASGGSYRSTRGYTPRAQLFF. The CDR3, as DNA: TGTGCCTCCGGGGGTTCCTACAGGAGTACTAGGGGATACACCCCTAGAGCACAACTCTTCTTT.

As for this clone: Since a much larger clone is just one base distant, this may be a read error. Other DNA sequences from this sample encode an identical CDR3 as well. This chain uses TRDV1 with TRDJ1; D is possibly TRDD3 (7 bases). Germline V gene sequence: CDR1 TSWWSYY, CDR2 QGS. Between the trimmed V and J ends, which lost 0 bases and 0 bases, there was a span of 35 bases. CDR3 length equals 24 residues. This chain's CDR3 is CALGELEGLFLVVGDSEYTDKLIF. CDR3 in DNA: TGTGCTCTTGGGGAACTAGAGGGCCTATTCCTAGTAGTCGGGGATAGCGAGTACACCGATAAACTCATCTTT.

Only a few counts were recorded for this clone. A read error is possible here, since a much larger clone lies one base away. Within the sample, other DNA sequences also encode this same CDR3. This chain links TRDV1 with TRDJ1; TRDD2 matches 8 bases. Germline V gene lookup returns CDR1 TSWWSYY and CDR2 QGS. The CDR3 is made up of 17 amino acids. CDR3 in amino acids: CALGEGLPIPYTDKLIF. CDR3 bases: TGTGCTCTTGGGGAAGGCCTTCCTATCCCTTACACTGATAAACTCATCTTT.

As for this clone: The likely explanation is a read error, given a far larger clone one base away. This specimen includes other DNA sequences encoding the same CDR3. The chain links TRDV2 to TRDJ1; 8 positions agree with TRDD3. The CDR3 sequence is 14 residues long. The germline V gene encodes CDR1 GEAIGNYY and CDR2 EKD. V was pared by 1 base and J by 5 bases, with 5 bases of the junction left unmatched. The CDR3 loop reads CACDTGDRADKLIF. CDR3 nucleotide sequence: TGTGCCTGTGACACGGGGGATAGGGCGGATAAACTCATCTTT.

Comments on this clone: A read error is the likely source, as a far larger clone sits one nucleotide away. Other DNA sequences in the same sample also yield this CDR3. The chain employs TRDV2 and TRDJ3; possibly TRDD3 for D (6 bases). CDR3 length equals 20 residues. In germline, CDR1 is GEAIGNYY, CDR2 EKD. V was pared by 0 bases and J by 0 bases, with 17 bases between. CDR3 bases: TGTGCCTGTGACACCGTGGATTGGGGGCTGAGCTCCTGGGACACCCGACAGATGTTTTTC. Its protein product is CACDTVDWGLSSWDTRQMFF.

This clone is judged large (0.1 to 1%). The sample has other DNA sequences that encode this CDR3 too. V is TRDV1 and J is TRDJ1, with TRDD3 matching 12 bases. Germline-derived CDR1 and CDR2 are TSWWSYY and QGS. Germline trimming cut 2 bases from V and 0 bases from J; bases unmatched to any gene: 19. The CDR3 totals 22 residues. The CDR3 DNA sequence: TGTGCTCTTGGGGAATTGGAAGGTCCAGTGTACTGGGGGATACCCCACACCGATAAACTCATCTTT. Translated, it gives CALGELEGPVYWGIPHTDKLIF.

About this clone itself: This may come from a read error, since a much larger clone is one base off. The same CDR3 is also encoded by other DNA sequences in this sample. V and J are TRDV1 and TRDJ1; D assignment may be TRDD2 or TRDD3 (5 bases each). Germline CDR1 TSWWSYY, CDR2 QGS. CDR3 size: 22 residues. The CDR3 DNA sequence: TGTGCTCTTGGTGAACTAATCCCCTACGTACACGGGGGTCTTGAGTACACCGATAAACTCATCTTT. The encoded protein is CALGELIPYVHGGLEYTDKLIF.

Notes on this clone: Just one base apart from a much larger clone, this may be a read error. This chain connects TRDV1 to TRDJ1; D may be TRDD3 (6 bases). Germline CDR1 and CDR2: TSWWSYY and QGS. This CDR3 is 21 amino acids long. V lost 1 base to trimming and J lost 2 bases, with 29 bases between them. The CDR3 loop reads CALGEPRGLYLYWVRTDKLIF. The CDR3 coding sequence is TGTGCTCTTGGGGAACCAAGAGGGCTTTATCTGTACTGGGTGAGGACCGATAAACTCATCTTT.

As for this clone: Given a far larger clone just one base away, this is likely a sequencing read error. Other nucleotide sequences in the sample specify the same CDR3. This chain connects TRDV1 to TRDJ1; 7 bases agree with TRDD3. Per the germline V gene, CDR1 is TSWWSYY and CDR2 is QGS. The ends lost 0 bases at V and 5 bases at J; junction bases unmatched: 18. CDR3 size: 19 residues. CDR3 in DNA: TGTGCTCTTGGGGAACTCGAGACGGGCTGGGGGCTTTCCACAGATAAACTCATCTTT. It yields the protein CALGELETGWGLSTDKLIF.

The V gene is TRDV3, the J gene TRDJ1, with 9 bases aligning to TRDD2. Germline CDR1 TVYSNPD, CDR2 GDNSRS (reference sequence). The ends lost 3 bases at V and 1 base at J; junction bases unmatched: 24. This CDR3 contains 20 residues. The CDR3 nucleotides are TGTGCCTTCGCCTTCCTACGGGGGCCCGTACTGGGGATTTTCACCGATAAACTCATCTTT. This translates into CAFAFLRGPVLGIFTDKLIF.

Worth noting for this clone: A clone one base away is much larger, so this may be a read error. The rearrangement joins TRDV1 to TRDJ1, with D tentatively TRDD3 (5 bases). CDR1 is TSWWSYY and CDR2 is QGS in the germline V gene. The V end lost 5 bases, the J end lost 7 bases, and 17 bases lay between the germline ends. This CDR3 comprises 14 residues. CDR3 sequence (DNA): TGTGCTCTTGGGTCGGCATTTGGGGACGGTAAACTCATCTTT. It is translated as CALGSAFGDGKLIF.

For this clone: A much larger clone differs from this one at a single base, so this may be a read error. The sample carries other DNA sequences with the same CDR3. The V and J genes are TRAV29/DV5 and TRDJ1; the D gene is possibly TRDD3 (6 bases). V gave up 3 bases and J gave up 5 bases, with 38 bases separating them. The germline CDR1 and CDR2 sequences are NSMFDY and ISSIKDK. The CDR3 is made up of 21 amino acids. CDR3 region: CAATRGFNVHVRYAAGDKLIF. The CDR3 DNA follows: TGTGCAGCAACGCGAGGTTTTAACGTCCACGTGAGATACGCAGCGGGTGATAAACTCATCTTT. Variable domain in full (rest from reference TRAV29/DV5 and TRDJ1): DQQVKQNSPSLSVQEGRISILNCDYTNSMFDYFLWYKKYPAEGPTFLISISSIKDKNEDGRFTVFLNKSAKHLSLHIVPSQPGDSAVYFCAATRGFNVHVRYAAGDKLIFGKGTRVTVEP.

A word on this clone: In the same sample, other DNA sequences code for this CDR3. This chain joins TRDV2 and TRDJ1, with 9 bases identical to TRDD3. V was pared by 0 bases and J by 5 bases, with 9 bases of the junction left unmatched. Germline-derived CDR1 and CDR2 are GEAIGNYY and EKD. This CDR3 contains 16 residues. CDR3 protein: CACDTIHTGGTDKLIF. CDR3 DNA: TGTGCCTGTGACACCATCCATACTGGGGGAACTGATAAACTCATCTTT.

By proportion, this clone is large (0.1 to 1%). The chain employs TRDV1 and TRDJ1, with TRDD3 matching 12 bases. V shed 5 bases and J 2 bases; nucleotides not matched to a gene: 36. The germline V gene encodes CDR1 TSWWSYY and CDR2 QGS. The CDR3 spans 26 residues. CDR3 sequence reads: CALGRVSRTILPLRDGLGDTTDKLIF. The CDR3 coding sequence is TGTGCTCTTGGGAGGGTGAGCCGAACTATCCTTCCTCTCCGCGATGGACTGGGGGATACTACCGATAAACTCATCTTT.

As concerns this clone: This sequence is one base from a far larger clone and is likely a read error. This rearrangement joins TRDV1 to TRDJ1; TRDD3 agrees at 10 bases. This CDR3 contains 21 residues. CDR1 and CDR2 from the germline V gene are TSWWSYY and QGS. After removal of 4 bases from V and 3 bases from J, the junction contained 23 bases not matched to a gene. CDR3 sequence reads: CALGADPFLCPLGDMSDKLIF. CDR3 coding DNA: TGTGCTCTTGGGGCCGATCCCTTCCTATGCCCTCTGGGGGATATGTCCGATAAACTCATCTTT.

Judged by abundance, this clone is large. The chain combines TRDV2 with TRDJ1, with TRDD3 matching 13 bases. V gave up 1 base and J gave up 0 bases; unmatched junction bases: 7. There are 18 residues in the CDR3. The germline gives CDR1 GEAIGNYY, CDR2 EKD. DNA of the CDR3: TGTGCCTGTGACACTCGACTGGGGGATACGGAGTACACCGATAAACTCATCTTT. Residues: CACDTRLGDTEYTDKLIF.

A single count supports this clone. A far bigger clonotype differs at one base, so this is likely a read error. The gene calls are TRDV1 and TRDJ1; perhaps TRDD2 as D (7 bases). Germline-derived CDR1 and CDR2 are TSWWSYY and QGS. The CDR3 extends over 22 amino acids. V shed 2 bases and J shed 0 bases, with 31 bases lying between them. The CDR3, as DNA: TGTGCTCTTGGGGAATATATTCCCCTTGGTTCCTACGGTACTGGGTACACCGATAAACTCATCTTT. It specifies CALGEYIPLGSYGTGYTDKLIF.

Comments on this clone: Given a much more abundant clone one base away, this may be a read error. Distinct nucleotide sequences in the sample also encode this CDR3. The rearrangement joins TRDV1 to TRDJ1, with 12 bases lining up with TRDD3. Per the germline V gene, CDR1 is TSWWSYY and CDR2 is QGS. The CDR3 sequence is 22 residues long. CDR3 in amino acids: CALGELEGPVYWGIPHTDKLIF. CDR3 coding DNA: TGTGCTCTTGGGGAATTGGAAGGTCCAGTGTACTGGGGGATACCCCACACAGATAAACTCATCTTT.

Concerning this clone itself: A much larger clone differs by one base, so this may be a read error. The chain is built from TRDV1 and TRDJ1; D gene ambiguous. V was cut by 0 bases and J by 0 bases, with 23 bases left in between. CDR1 TSWWSYY and CDR2 QGS come from the germline V gene. The CDR3 runs 20 residues. CDR3 amino acids: CALGELEWRFIPWYTDKLIF. The DNA for the CDR3 is TGTGCTCTTGGGGAACTAGAGTGGCGGTTCATACCATGGTACACCGATAAACTCATCTTT.

By frequency in the sample, this clone is large. The gene calls are TRDV1 and TRDJ2; 8 bases fit TRDD3. J lost 1 base, V lost 2 bases, and 21 bases had no gene match. Germline lookup yields CDR1 TSWWSYY and CDR2 QGS. The CDR3 length is 22 residues. The CDR3 region is CALGEDNPKGTGGCHLTAQLFF. The CDR3 DNA is TGTGCTCTTGGGGAAGACAATCCTAAAGGGACTGGGGGGTGTCATTTGACAGCACAACTCTTCTTT.

A remark on this clone: A much larger clone sits a single nucleotide away, making a read error possible. This rearrangement joins TRDV1 to TRDJ1; TRDD3 matches 12 bases. From germline, CDR1 is TSWWSYY and CDR2 QGS. The CDR3 runs 22 residues. CDR3 amino acids: CALGERFFLLSGYWGILDKPIF. In DNA, the CDR3 is TGTGCTCTTGGGGAACGCTTCTTCCTACTCTCGGGATACTGGGGGATACTAGATAAACCCATCTTT.

In regard to this clone: A read error likely explains this, since a far larger clone differs by one base. The same CDR3 is also encoded by other DNA sequences in this sample. The rearrangement links TRDV1 to TRDJ1, with TRDD3 matching over 12 bases. This CDR3 is built from 22 residues. The ends lost 4 bases at V and 3 bases at J; junction bases unmatched: 24. Per the germline V gene, CDR1 is TSWWSYY and CDR2 is QGS. The CDR3 here is CALGGWRGWGIRRGSYPDKLIF. As DNA, the CDR3 is TGTGCTCTTGGGGGGTGGCGTGGCTGGGGGATACGCAGGGGGTCTTATCCCGATAAACTCATCTTT.